This entry is about one T cell receptor (beta chain). The naive CD8 subset, CD45RO-negative cells positively selected for CCR7, excluded terminally differentiated effector memory CD45RA+ cells. Healthy adults negative for HIV, lacking recent acute infections or vaccinations, served as donors. The sample originates from a study of shared clonotypes between healthy human individuals. The CDR3 loop spans 15 amino acids. Germline CDR1 is SGHDT and CDR2 is YYEEEE. Trimming took off 2 bases at V and 1 base at J, with 13 bases between the two ends. Source study methods: Junction-only sequences without quality scores were provided by ImmunoSEQ, so filtering was different. The protocol was immunoSEQ multiplex PCR, while the TCRdb copy is restricted to in-frame clones and leaves out a portion. The V and J calls and clone size were taken over from that table, and D and trimming were inferred from the DNA. This table holds more than 2 million clones, about 94% found once.

The sequence was obtained from a young man in good health. V and J are TRBV5-6 and TRBJ2-7; tentative D call: TRBD1 (7 bases). The sample consisted of naive CD8+ T cells sorted from blood. The CDR3 region is CASSLRRGPSYEQYF. Written as DNA, the CDR3 is TGTGCCAGCAGCTTAAGGAGGGGGCCTTCCTACGAGCAGTACTTC. Complete variable domain (other parts from reference TRBV5-6 and TRBJ2-7): DAGVTQSPTHLIKTRGQQVTLRCSPKSGHDTVSWYQQALGQGPQFIFQYYEEEERQRGNFPDRFSGHQFPNYSSELNVNALLLGDSALYLCASSLRRGPSYEQYFGPGTRLTVT.